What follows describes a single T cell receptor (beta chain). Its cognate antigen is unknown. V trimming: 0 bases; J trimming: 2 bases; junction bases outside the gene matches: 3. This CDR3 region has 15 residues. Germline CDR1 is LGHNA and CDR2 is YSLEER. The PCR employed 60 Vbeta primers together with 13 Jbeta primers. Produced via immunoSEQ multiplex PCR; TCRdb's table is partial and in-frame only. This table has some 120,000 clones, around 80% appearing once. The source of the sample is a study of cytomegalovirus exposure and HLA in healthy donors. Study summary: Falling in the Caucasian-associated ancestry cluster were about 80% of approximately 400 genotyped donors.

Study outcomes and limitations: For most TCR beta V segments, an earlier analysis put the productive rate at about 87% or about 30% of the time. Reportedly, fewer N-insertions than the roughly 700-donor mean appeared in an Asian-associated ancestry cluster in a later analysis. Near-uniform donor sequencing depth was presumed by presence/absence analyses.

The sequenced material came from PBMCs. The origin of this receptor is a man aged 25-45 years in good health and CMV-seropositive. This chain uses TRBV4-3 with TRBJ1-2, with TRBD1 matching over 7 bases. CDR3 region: CASSQDLQGNYGYTF. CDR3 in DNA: TGCGCCAGCAGCCAAGATCTACAGGGGAACTATGGCTACACCTTC.